Ten or more counts support the clone carrying this T cell receptor beta chain. As yet, its antigen is unknown. The CDR3 loop spans 16 amino acids. V lost 5 bases to trimming and J lost 5 bases; unmatched junction nucleotides: 8. CDR1 is SEHNR and CDR2 is FQNEAQ in the germline V gene (reference sequence). Time point of the sample: newly diagnosed GD, antithyroid drugs for less than 3 months. With RNA extracted from PBMCs as input, the TCR library was made. The TCR beta library used iRepertoire HTBI primers with Arm-PCR amplification of CDR3. TCRdb ran MiXCR on the multiplex PCR reads and lists one entry per CDR3 protein. Here the sample spans hundreds of thousands of distinct CDR3 sequences, roughly 16% being singletons. The sample belongs to a study of regulatory T cells in long-lasting Graves disease. Study-wide results and limits: Newly diagnosed Graves' patients had higher TCR diversity than persistent ones.

This sample was shared with a second study, whose subject was T cells in Graves' hyperthyroidism and ophthalmopathy. As that study records: Patients having uncontrolled infection, another autoimmune disease, pregnancy or lactation were not included.

This receptor was obtained from a woman aged 25-40 years with Graves disease. The sample consisted of peripheral blood mononuclear cells (PBMCs), taken at new diagnosis, from a patient treated with antithyroid drugs. The genes are TRBV7-9 and TRBJ2-3; 12 bases line up with TRBD2. This CDR3 is CASSPGLAGFGDTQYF. Here the CDR3 DNA reads TGTGCCAGCAGCCCGGGACTAGCGGGTTTTGGAGATACGCAGTATTTT.